The 26 T cell receptor beta chains reported below all come from one sample, sequenced in a study of neurological immune-mediated disorders. TCRdb re-derived calls from the 5' RACE reads in MiXCR, one entry per CDR3 protein. The table shows about 21,000 distinct CDR3 sequences, with roughly 15% occurring only once. Input material: PBMCs. These receptors all come from a female donor with HTLV-1-associated myelopathy (HAM/TSP).

There are a few counts of this clonotype. This chain links TRBV20-1 with TRBJ1-2, with D possibly TRBD1 on 5 matching bases. Trimming took 6 bases from V and 8 from J, leaving 13 bases between them. The CDR3 is 11 amino acids. Germline V gene data show CDR1 as DFQATT and CDR2 as SNEGSKA (reference sequence). The CDR3 sequence: CSAMGERGYTF. The CDR3 region has the DNA TGCAGTGCCATGGGGGAAAGGGGCTACACCTTC.

The chain recombines TRBV20-1 with TRBJ2-3; 13 nucleotides align to TRBD2. This CDR3 has 17 residues. V dropped 2 bases and J dropped 4; count of bases not matched to a gene: 9. Germline CDR1 DFQATT, CDR2 SNEGSKA (reference sequence). CDR3: CSARISGGLAGPDTQYF. The CDR3 bases are TGCAGTGCTAGAATCAGCGGGGGACTAGCGGGACCAGATACGCAGTATTTT.

Many counts were recorded for this clonotype. J is TRBJ1-3 and V is TRBV20-1; D gene unclear. V was cut by 2 bases and J by 0 bases, with 8 bases left in between. Germline V CDR1 and CDR2: DFQATT, SNEGSKA (reference sequence). This CDR3 is built from 14 residues. The CDR3 loop reads CSARSERSGNTIYF. The CDR3 nucleotides read TGCAGTGCTAGAAGTGAGCGCTCTGGAAACACCATATATTTT.

This clonotype has at least ten counts. The chain carries TRBV7-2 and TRBJ2-5; 8 bases align to TRBD1. With V trimmed by 3 bases and J by 5 bases, 5 bases remained unmatched. The CDR3 contains 14 residues. Germline lookup yields CDR1 SGHTA and CDR2 FQGNSA. The CDR3 sequence is CASSFQGATETQYF. The CDR3 bases are TGTGCCAGCAGCTTCCAGGGGGCTACGGAGACCCAGTACTTC.

Concerning this clonotype: Compared with germline, one end of the junction differs, possibly owing to a read error. The chain joins TRBV5-1 to TRBJ2-1; D possibly corresponds to TRBD2 (6 bases). Germline CDR1 reads SGHRS; CDR2 reads YFSETQ. The CDR3 is 14 residues long. The CDR3 nucleotides read TGTGCCAGCAGCTTGGGGGGAGGAGGGAATGAGCAGGTCTTC. Translation gives CASSLGGGGNEQVF.

This clonotype was picked up many times. The gene calls are TRBV7-2 and TRBJ1-6; D not resolved. Germline V gene data show CDR1 as SGHTA and CDR2 as FQGNSA. Trimming took 0 bases from V and 6 from J, leaving 15 bases between them. The CDR3 sequence is 17 residues long. The CDR3 protein is CASSLAGPIQANSPLHF. DNA for the CDR3: TGTGCCAGCAGCTTAGCAGGACCCATCCAAGCTAATTCACCCCTCCACTTT.

There are many counts of this clonotype. The chain combines TRBV19 with TRBJ1-2, with a weak D call TRBD1 (6 bases). The ends were cut back, 1 base at V and 1 base at J, with 16 bases in the middle. The CDR3 totals 17 residues. The V gene's germline CDR1 is LNHDA and CDR2 SQIVND (reference sequence). The chain's CDR3 is CASSIGRRTGLNYGYTF. CDR3 DNA: TGTGCCAGTAGTATAGGGAGAAGAACAGGGCTTAACTATGGCTACACCTTC.

This clonotype came up many times. This chain connects TRBV20-1 to TRBJ1-3; D remains ambiguous. Germline V gene lookup returns CDR1 DFQATT and CDR2 SNEGSKA (reference sequence). This CDR3 region has 12 residues. V was shortened by 1 base and J by 2 bases, with 3 bases between the two germline ends. CDR3 amino acids: CSARGPGNTIYF. As DNA, the CDR3 is TGCAGTGCTAGAGGGCCTGGAAACACCATATATTTT.

This clonotype was counted many times. A junction boundary mismatches the germline segment, possibly from a read error. The rearrangement links TRBV19 to TRBJ1-2, with D hard to call. The CDR3 sequence is 12 residues long. CDR1 and CDR2 (germline): LNHDA, SQIVND (reference sequence). The DNA for the CDR3 is TGTGCCAGTAGTATTCGTTTCGGGAATGAGGAGTTC. Residues: CASSIRFGNEEF.

This clonotype was recorded many times. The chain carries TRBV20-1 and TRBJ2-4; D ambiguous. The CDR3 runs to 12 residues. CDR1 and CDR2 from the germline V gene are DFQATT and SNEGSKA (reference sequence). V dropped 6 bases and J dropped 7 bases, with 13 bases sitting between them. In nucleotides, the CDR3 is TGCAGTGCCGACGGGCAGGAGAACATTCAGTACTTC. Protein sequence: CSADGQENIQYF.

As to this clonotype: A read error may account for a junction end that differs from germline. The V gene is TRBV20-1, the J gene TRBJ2-1; the match to TRBD2 covers 11 bases. The CDR3 covers 16 residues. Looked up from germline, CDR1 is DFQATT and CDR2 is SNEGSKA (reference sequence). CDR3 coding DNA: TGCAGTGCTAGAGCTTCGGGACTAGCGGCTTTAAATGAGAAGTTCTTC. This encodes CSARASGLAALNEKFF.

This clonotype was seen repeatedly, ten times or more. The chain combines TRBV7-8 with TRBJ1-2; D is uncertain. The CDR3 contains 12 residues. V was cut by 5 bases and J by 0 bases, with 4 bases left in between. Germline V CDR1 and CDR2: SGHVS, FQNEAQ. The CDR3 protein is CASSAPNYGYTF. CDR3 nucleotide sequence: TGTGCCAGCAGCGCACCTAACTATGGCTACACCTTC.

This clonotype was observed at least ten times. The chain recombines TRBV12-3 or TRBV12-4 with TRBJ2-5, with 7 bases identical to TRBD1. The CDR3 runs to 14 residues. J gave up 5 bases and V 5 bases, and 8 bases lay outside the gene matches. CDR3 in amino acids: CASSPTGPGETQYF. For the CDR3, the DNA is TGTGCCAGCAGTCCGACAGGGCCGGGGGAGACCCAGTACTTC.

This clonotype appeared many times. The rearrangement links TRBV7-9 to TRBJ2-3; a possible D gene is TRBD2 (5 bases). The CDR3 extends over 16 amino acids. Germline V gene lookup returns CDR1 SEHNR and CDR2 FQNEAQ (reference sequence). Trimming took 5 bases from V and 2 from J, leaving 17 bases between them. The chain's CDR3 is CASSLSANPPTDTQYF. For the CDR3, the DNA is TGTGCCAGCAGCCTTAGCGCGAACCCACCCACAGATACGCAGTATTTT. The full variable domain, with the rest looked up from reference TRBV7-9 and TRBJ2-3, is DTGVSQNPRHKITKRGQNVTFRCDPISEHNRLYWYRQTLGQGPEFLTYFQNEAQLEKSRLLSDRFSAERPKGSFSTLEIQRTEQGDSAMYLCASSLSANPPTDTQYFGPGTRLTVL.

The chain employs TRBV5-1 and TRBJ2-2; TRBD2 matches 9 bases. The CDR3 has 17 residues. V dropped 2 bases and J dropped 8; count of bases not matched to a gene: 13. Germline assignment: CDR1 SGHRS and CDR2 YFSETQ. Here the CDR3 DNA reads TGCGCCAGCAGCTTCTTTGCGGGGGGGCGTGTAGCTGGGGAGCTGTTTTTT. This codes for CASSFFAGGRVAGELFF.

The gene calls are TRBV3-1 and TRBJ1-2; D is unresolved. V dropped 2 bases and J dropped 7 bases, with 8 bases sitting between them. The CDR3 sequence is 12 residues long. The germline V gene has CDR1 LGHDT and CDR2 YNNKEL (reference sequence). The CDR3: CASSQSSGGYTF. Written as DNA, the CDR3 is TGTGCCAGCAGCCAATCCTCTGGTGGCTACACCTTC.

The table lists this clonotype with many counts. V usage is TRBV14 and J usage is TRBJ2-4; D call uncertain. The V gene's germline CDR1 is SGHDN and CDR2 FVKESK. The V end was cut by 3 bases, the J end by 2 bases, with 20 bases between. The CDR3 runs to 18 residues. The CDR3 DNA is TGTGCCAGCAGCCAGCCCCCCCGGGTGGAAGGGACCAAAAACATTCAGTACTTC. This translates into CASSQPPRVEGTKNIQYF. The entire variable domain, with the rest obtained from reference TRBV14 and TRBJ2-4, is as follows: EAGVTQFPSHSVIEKGQTVTLRCDPISGHDNLYWYRRVMGKEIKFLLHFVKESKQDESGMPNNRFLAERTGGTYSTLKVQPAELEDSGVYFCASSQPPRVEGTKNIQYFGAGTRLSVL.

This clonotype was picked up many times. This chain connects TRBV27 to TRBJ2-1, with D unresolved. The CDR3 has 13 residues. Trimming left V 7 bases short and J 0 bases short, with 7 bases between. Germline CDR1 reads MNHEY; CDR2 reads SMNVEV (reference sequence). The CDR3 region is CASIGSSYNEQFF. In nucleotides, the CDR3 is TGTGCCAGCATCGGATCCTCCTACAATGAGCAGTTCTTC.

This clonotype was observed many times. This chain joins TRBV10-3 and TRBJ2-2, with a tentative D call TRBD2 (5 bases). The ends were cut back, 6 bases at V and 3 bases at J, with 11 bases in the middle. The germline V gene has CDR1 ENHRY and CDR2 SYGVKD. The CDR3 totals 14 residues. The CDR3 loop is CAIRWEIHTGELFF. The CDR3 DNA is TGTGCCATCAGGTGGGAGATTCACACCGGGGAGCTGTTTTTT.

This clonotype came up many times. This sequence joins TRBV7-2 and TRBJ2-1, with TRBD2 as a possible D gene (5 bases). The CDR3 sequence is 14 residues long. Trimming stripped 5 bases from V and 9 bases from J, with 17 bases between. Germline V lookup: CDR1 SGHTA, CDR2 FQGNSA. The CDR3: CASSPLGIRGEQFF. The CDR3 nucleotides read TGTGCCAGCAGCCCCCTTGGGATCCGGGGTGAGCAGTTCTTC.

The V call is TRBV27, the J call TRBJ1-1, with 9 bases fitting TRBD1. The trim removed 3 bases at V and 0 bases at J, leaving 2 bases unmatched. Per germline, CDR1 MNHEY and CDR2 SMNVEV (reference sequence). The CDR3 length is 15 residues. CDR3 sequence (DNA): TGTGCCAGCAGTTTCCACAGGGGGCTGAACACTGAAGCTTTCTTT. Residues: CASSFHRGLNTEAFF.

About this clonotype itself: The final CDR3 position lacks the conserved phenylalanine or tryptophan, pointing to a likely read error. V and J are TRBV12-3 or TRBV12-4 and TRBJ2-3, with D perhaps TRBD2 (7 bases). V was cut by 6 bases and J by 4 bases, with 14 bases left in between. The CDR3 spans 14 residues. Here the CDR3 reads CASSTGGGADTQYY. As DNA, the CDR3 is TGTGCCAGCAGCACGGGGGGCGGGGCAGATACGCAGTATTAT.

This clonotype was counted at least ten times. This chain joins TRBV5-1 and TRBJ2-5, with D maybe TRBD2 (5 bases). The germline CDR1 and CDR2 sequences are SGHRS and YFSETQ. V lost 2 bases to trimming and J lost 5 bases, with 13 bases between them. The CDR3 sequence is 14 residues long. Here the CDR3 DNA reads TGCGCCAGCAGCTTCCCCGCGAGGGCGGAGACCCAGTACTTC. As protein: CASSFPARAETQYF.

The chain carries TRBV7-9 and TRBJ2-7; D uncertain. Germline CDR1 reads SEHNR; CDR2 reads FQNEAQ (reference sequence). Trimming took off 5 bases at V and 5 bases at J, with 13 bases between the two ends. The CDR3 covers 13 residues. CDR3 amino acids: CASSPTSLDEQYF. CDR3 nucleotides: TGTGCCAGCAGCCCCACCTCTCTGGACGAGCAGTACTTC. The full variable domain, in which reference TRBV7-9 and TRBJ2-7 provide the parts outside the CDR3, is DTGVSQNPRHKITKRGQNVTFRCDPISEHNRLYWYRQTLGQGPEFLTYFQNEAQLEKSRLLSDRFSAERPKGSFSTLEIQRTEQGDSAMYLCASSPTSLDEQYFGPGTRLTVT.

This clonotype was found many times. The rearrangement links TRBV5-1 to TRBJ2-3; D possibly matches TRBD1 or TRBD2 (5 bases each). The CDR3 extends over 14 amino acids. The germline V and J ends were trimmed by 6 bases and 6 bases, with 17 bases remaining between them. Germline CDR1 reads SGHRS; CDR2 reads YFSETQ. Here the CDR3 DNA reads TGCGCCAGCACCGATGACTTCGAGGGGGATACGCAGTATTTT. Translated: CASTDDFEGDTQYF.

This clonotype was found many times. The gene calls are TRBV20-1 and TRBJ2-1, with D possibly TRBD2 on 5 matching bases. The V gene's germline CDR1 is DFQATT and CDR2 SNEGSKA (reference sequence). V shed 6 bases and J shed 4 bases, with 13 bases lying between them. The CDR3 extends over 13 amino acids. The CDR3 sequence: CSAPPGIYNEQFF. In DNA form, the CDR3 reads TGCAGTGCCCCCCCCGGGATATACAATGAGCAGTTCTTC.